The following is a T cell receptor beta chain sequence with its context. The target of this receptor is not known. Base qualities are missing; no much larger clone stands one base away. This sample is part of a study of neurological immune-mediated disorders (dated by TCRdb to about 2019). Broadly, across the study: Among the approximately 34 multiple sclerosis patients, relapsing-remitting MS accounted for approximately 31 and secondary progressive MS accounted for 3. The study compared peripheral blood TCR-beta repertoires of HTLV-I-associated myelopathy (HAM/TSP) patients, multiple sclerosis patients and healthy controls using UMI-based sequencing. The approximately 99 TCR-beta libraries included longitudinal samples, technical triplicates and paired sorted CD4+ and CD8+ T-cell subsets alongside PBMC samples. The cohort was made up of 68 subjects, consisting of some 15 HAM/TSP patients, some 34 multiple sclerosis patients and around 20 healthy controls. Broader findings and caveats from the paper: Across subjects, expanded clones never shared an identical CDR3 amino acid sequence, which suggests that the TCR-beta repertoires in every group were private. Phylogenetic analysis grouped repertoires from 18 of 34 MS patients into a cluster of related CDR3 sequences, suggesting a possible repertoire-level signature. TCR clonal expansion was highest in HAM/TSP patients and lowest in MS patients, with MS patients falling below even healthy controls. The MS cluster showed no association with clinical or MRI features, and the authors stated that larger cohorts are needed.

cDNA synthesis used template-switch 5'RACE with a primer carrying a 10-nucleotide random unique molecular identifier tagging each TCR transcript. Every sequencing run yielded over 190 million TCR-beta sequences covering 15-18 subjects. The RNeasy kit was used for extraction of total RNA. The KAPA Real-time Library Amplification kit was used to amplify TCR-beta VDJ regions with primers for the TCR constant region and the 5'RACE anchor. A first PCR added sample indexes and Illumina adaptors, after which a second PCR increased the library yield. The roughly 650 bp TCR product was size-selected on a 2% E-gel SizeSelection system after Ampure bead purification. Before pooling, library quality was assessed on a Bioanalyzer, concentration was determined with Qubit, and library quantification was performed with the Kapa Library Quantification kit. Libraries were sequenced paired-end 2 x 150 bp on an Illumina HiSeq 2500. To increase sequence diversity, 25-30% phiX was spiked into each library pool. The authors' pipeline ran thus. Quality-filtered reads were processed with the UMI-based MiGEC pipeline, which removed over 80% of raw TCR sequences during error correction. VDJ genes were aligned to IMGT germline references, and each clonotype was defined by a unique CDR3 amino acid sequence together with V-J genes. VDJtools evaluated clonal expansion, Shannon diversity and CDR3 relatedness (CalcPairwiseDistances, ClusterSamples); CLCbio workbench built phylogenetic trees. Using coefficient-of-variation modelling across technical triplicates, the study counted a clone as expanded if it had at least 8 unique UMIs. TCRdb trimmed the raw reads at Q25, called clones with MiXCR and kept productive beta chains. Rows merge per CDR3 protein into single entries with the most common DNA and genes. Clone size and V and J calls follow TCRdb, not the original study. Counted in this sample were around 30,000 distinct CDR3 sequences; about 2.6% of them appeared once. Over 2% of the sample lies in the top ten.

CDR1 GTSNPN and CDR2 SVGIG are derived from the germline V gene (reference sequence). Trimming at the junction amounts to 0 bases on V and 16 bases on J, and the germline ends lie 13 bases apart. Counted from cysteine to phenylalanine, this CDR3 has 11 amino acids. The sequence is cut down to CDR3 DNA, 33 bases in frame from base 1. For the unsorted PBMC libraries, 2 million PBMCs were stored in RNAlater at -80 degrees C until RNA extraction and were used to generate the libraries. The multiple sclerosis patients were enrolled in a US clinical protocol that evaluated disease progression with magnetic resonance imaging. Peripheral blood was subjected to Ficoll-Hypaque density gradient centrifugation to isolate PBMCs, which were then cryopreserved in liquid nitrogen.

The sample comprised PBMCs. This sequence uses TRBV30 and TRBJ2-1, with a weak D call of TRBD2 (6 bases match). The receptor was derived from a woman aged 45-59 years with multiple sclerosis. The CDR3: CAWSVGGPEFF. The base sequence is TGTGCCTGGAGTGTCGGAGGGCCAGAATTCTTC.